The 17 T cell receptor beta chains reported below all come from one sample, sequenced in a study of cytomegalovirus exposure and HLA in healthy donors. Primers included in the PCR were 60 Vbeta and 13 Jbeta primers. Data came from immunoSEQ multiplex PCR; TCRdb stores just in-frame clones and leaves some out. This sample has about 83,000 clones; more than 60% occur once, and the top ten carry 5.5% to 6%. Material: PBMCs. These receptors were taken from a man younger than 30 in good health and CMV-seropositive.

The gene calls are TRBV7-2 and TRBJ2-7; TRBD1 matches at 8 bases. CDR3 length: 16 residues. In germline, CDR1 is SGHTA, CDR2 FQGNSA. Trimming at V came to 5 bases and at J to 1 base, leaving 10 bases not matched to a gene. CDR3 in DNA: TGTGCCAGCAGCCTGCCAGGGGGCAGCACATCCTACGAGCAGTACTTC. As protein: CASSLPGGSTSYEQYF.

V and J are TRBV27 and TRBJ1-1; D is possibly TRBD1 (6 bases). In germline, CDR1 is MNHEY, CDR2 SMNVEV (reference sequence). Between the trimmed V and J ends, which lost 2 bases and 5 bases, there was a span of 12 bases. This CDR3 is built from 14 residues. The DNA of the CDR3 is TGTGCCAGCAGTTTAATGGGGGCCGGAACTGAAGCTTTCTTT. Translation gives CASSLMGAGTEAFF.

The J gene is TRBJ2-2, the V gene TRBV10-3; 8 positions match TRBD2. V shed 10 bases and J 4 bases; nucleotides not matched to a gene: 17. Germline values: CDR1 ENHRY, CDR2 SYGVKD. The CDR3 is 17 residues long. In nucleotides, the CDR3 is TGTGCCACCAGGGAGATAGCGGGACCCCCGGGCACCGGGGAGCTGTTTTTT. Encoded protein: CATREIAGPPGTGELFF.

This sequence joins TRBV9 and TRBJ2-7, with 8 bases fitting TRBD2. Germline V gives CDR1 SGDLS, CDR2 YYNGEE. V shed 0 bases, J shed 3 bases, and the junction held 2 bases outside the gene matches. This CDR3 contains 14 residues. CDR3 residues: CASSVAGTSYEQYF. CDR3 DNA sequence: TGTGCCAGCAGCGTAGCCGGGACTAGCTACGAGCAGTACTTC. Full variable domain (remainder filled in from reference TRBV9 and TRBJ2-7): DSGVTQTPKHLITATGQRVTLRCSPRSGDLSVYWYQQSLDQGLQFLIQYYNGEERAKGNILERFSAQQFPDLHSELNLSSLELGDSALYFCASSVAGTSYEQYFGPGTRLTVT.

CDR3 nucleotides: TGTGCCAGCAGCCAAGTCGCGGGGTCCTACGAGCAGTACTTC. This codes for CASSQVAGSYEQYF. The chain recombines TRBV14 with TRBJ2-7; D might be TRBD2 (6 bases). Deletions cut 1 base from V and 1 base from J, with 8 bases between. This CDR3 region has 14 residues. Per the germline V gene, CDR1 is SGHDN and CDR2 is FVKESK.

This clone was found once. The gene calls are TRBV28 and TRBJ2-5; D uncertain. V lost 1 base, J lost 5 bases, and 5 bases lay in between. CDR3 length: 12 amino acids. The germline CDR1 and CDR2 sequences are MDHEN and SYDVKM. CDR3 in amino acids: CASSLFGETQYF. The CDR3 DNA reads TGTGCCAGCAGTTTATTCGGGGAGACCCAGTACTTC.

The V and J genes are TRBV19 and TRBJ1-1, with a weak D call TRBD1 (6 bases). V shed 5 bases and J shed 2 bases, with 15 bases lying between them. Germline-derived CDR1 and CDR2 are LNHDA and SQIVND (reference sequence). The CDR3 is made up of 15 amino acids. The CDR3 DNA follows: TGTGCCAGTAGTGCCACAGGGATGCCTAACACTGAAGCTTTCTTT. As protein: CASSATGMPNTEAFF.

V usage is TRBV7-2 and J usage is TRBJ1-5, with D tentatively TRBD1 (5 bases). The germline CDR1 and CDR2 sequences are SGHTA and FQGNSA. Trimming took off 2 bases at V and 7 bases at J, with 9 bases between the two ends. CDR3 length equals 13 residues. CDR3 residues: CASSLYQGQPQHF. In DNA, the CDR3 is TGTGCCAGCAGCTTATATCAGGGACAGCCCCAGCATTTT.

The chain is built from TRBV29-1 and TRBJ1-5; D may be TRBD1 (5 bases). There are 15 residues in the CDR3. Germline loops: CDR1 SQVTM, CDR2 ANQGSEA. V was pared by 2 bases and J by 1 base, with 12 bases between. The CDR3 loop reads CSVEKGHLSNQPQHF. The CDR3 DNA reads TGCAGCGTTGAAAAAGGACACCTAAGCAATCAGCCCCAGCATTTT.

This clone has only one observation. V usage is TRBV2 and J usage is TRBJ2-3; D possibly corresponds to TRBD2 (6 bases). V was pared by 7 bases and J by 5 bases, with 13 bases between. This CDR3 is 13 amino acids long. In germline, CDR1 is SNHLY, CDR2 FYNNEI. The CDR3, as DNA: TGTGCCAGCATCGGGGGTTCTGGAGATACGCAGTATTTT. Its translation is CASIGGSGDTQYF.

This chain links TRBV4-1 with TRBJ2-1; D unclear. This CDR3 has 14 amino acids. Trimming took 1 base from V and 5 from J, leaving 9 bases between them. Germline CDR1 is MGHRA and CDR2 is YSYEKL. The CDR3 DNA is TGCGCCAGCAGCCAAGTTAGCAGTAACAATGAGCAGTTCTTC. It encodes CASSQVSSNNEQFF.

V and J are TRBV10-1 and TRBJ2-2; 13 bases fit TRBD2. Germline values: CDR1 WNHNN, CDR2 SYGVQD (reference sequence). The length of the CDR3 is 16 residues. Trimming removed 2 bases from V and 5 bases from J; junction bases left unmatched: 2. The CDR3 DNA sequence: TGCGCCAGCAGTGAGGGACTAGCGGGGGCAACCGGGGAGCTGTTTTTT. Protein: CASSEGLAGATGELFF.

This chain links TRBV5-1 with TRBJ2-1; 14 bases fit TRBD2. CDR1 SGHRS and CDR2 YFSETQ come from the germline V gene. CDR3 length equals 17 residues. With 2 bases clipped from V and 8 bases from J, the junction kept 9 bases outside the gene matches. As DNA, the CDR3 is TGCGCCAGCAGCTTCCCCGGGACTAGCGGGAGTGAATATGAGCAGTTCTTC. This sequence encodes CASSFPGTSGSEYEQFF. The full variable domain, its missing parts supplied by reference TRBV5-1 and TRBJ2-1, is KAGVTQTPRYLIKTRGQQVTLSCSPISGHRSVSWYQQTPGQGLQFLFEYFSETQRNKGNFPGRFSGRQFSNSRSEMNVSTLELGDSALYLCASSFPGTSGSEYEQFFGPGTRLTVL.

Notes on this clone: Because the CDR3 is missing its conserved closing phenylalanine or tryptophan, this is likely a read error. Because the CDR3's place on the DNA is in doubt, the DNA is left out and the CDR3 is given as listed by TCRdb. The chain links TRBV5-6 to TRBJ2-7; the D call TRBD2 from the table was never checked on the DNA. Germline values: CDR1 SGHDT, CDR2 YYEEEE. A total of 8 residues make up the CDR3, ends included. The CDR3 loop is CASSPARD.

The chain carries TRBV28 and TRBJ1-1; D not certain. Germline assignment: CDR1 MDHEN and CDR2 SYDVKM. V lost 3 bases and J 8 bases, leaving 13 bases between the germline ends. CDR3 length: 13 residues. The CDR3 DNA reads as TGTGCCAGCAGTTTTGCCCTTGGGAGGGAAGCTTTCTTT. This sequence encodes CASSFALGREAFF.

This clone has more than one count but fewer than ten. This rearrangement joins TRBV5-8 to TRBJ2-1; no clear D. The CDR3 is 10 amino acids. Germline V gives CDR1 SGHTS, CDR2 YDEGEE. The germline V and J ends were trimmed by 3 bases and 10 bases, with 5 bases remaining between them. CDR3 amino acids: CASSWAEQFF. The CDR3 DNA is TGTGCCAGCAGCTGGGCGGAGCAGTTCTTC.

A single count supports this clone. The chain uses TRBV4-1 and TRBJ2-3; a weak D match, TRBD2 (6 bases). The CDR3 contains 16 residues. V was cut by 0 bases and J by 0 bases, with 10 bases left in between. CDR1 MGHRA and CDR2 YSYEKL come from the germline V gene. Written as DNA, the CDR3 is TGCGCCAGCAGCCAAGAGGGCGGGACTAGCACAGATACGCAGTATTTT. Its translation: CASSQEGGTSTDTQYF.